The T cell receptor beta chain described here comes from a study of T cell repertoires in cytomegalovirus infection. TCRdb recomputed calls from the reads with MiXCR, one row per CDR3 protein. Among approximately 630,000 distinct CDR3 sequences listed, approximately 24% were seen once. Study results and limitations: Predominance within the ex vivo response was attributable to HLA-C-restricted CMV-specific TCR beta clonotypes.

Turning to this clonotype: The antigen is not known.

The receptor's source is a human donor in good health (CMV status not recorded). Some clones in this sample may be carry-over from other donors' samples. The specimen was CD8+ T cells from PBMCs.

CDR3 sequence reads: CASSSPIGVRTEAFF. CDR3 bases: TGTGCCAGCAGCTCACCGATAGGGGTCCGGACTGAAGCTTTCTTT. The chain is built from TRBV7-6 and TRBJ1-1; D is perhaps TRBD1 (5 bases). Germline CDR1 SGHVS, CDR2 FNYEAQ. With 4 bases removed from V and 5 bases from J, the gap between germline ends came to 17 bases. This CDR3 comprises 15 residues.